This TCR beta chain was sequenced in a study of OX40 agonist ivuxolimab in advanced cancers. In the study overall: With ivuxolimab, an agonistic anti-OX40 (CD134) antibody, patients were treated. Notes on the study in general: On average, CD8+ T cells had more expanded clones than CD4+. The authors also found low normalized T-cell clonal expansion in some nonresponders.

Method: immunoSEQ multiplex PCR; TCRdb's copy keeps in-frame clones and lacks some. The sample includes 73,000 or so clones, around 86% of them seen just once. The germline V and J ends were trimmed by 0 bases and 7 bases, with 22 bases remaining between them. CDR1 is MNHEY, CDR2 SMNVEV, per germline (reference sequence). The CDR3 contains 18 residues. About this clone itself: Its antigen is unknown.

The study sampled blood at baseline, cycle 4 day 1, and cycle 7 day 1. This rearrangement joins TRBV27 to TRBJ2-1; a weak D match, TRBD1 (5 bases). The sequence came from an adult with an advanced solid tumor such as melanoma, head and neck, liver or kidney cancer. This specimen was CD4+ or CD8+ T cells sorted from blood, taken in a trial of the OX40 agonist ivuxolimab. The CDR3 spells CASSLSPVEDQGKNEQFF. The CDR3 nucleotides read TGTGCCAGCAGTTTATCACCGGTCGAAGATCAGGGCAAAAATGAGCAGTTCTTC.